Following are 25 T cell receptor beta chains from one sample sequenced in a study of cytomegalovirus exposure and HLA in healthy donors. Primers: 60 Vbeta forward and 13 Jbeta reverse. Sequencing used immunoSEQ multiplex PCR; TCRdb keeps in-frame clones, though not all of them. Here the sample spans about 78,000 clones, roughly 83% being singletons. Sequenced: PBMCs. The receptors derive from a woman in her forties or fifties in good health and CMV-seronegative.

The chain couples TRBV6-5 to TRBJ2-7; TRBD2 is a possible D gene (6 bases). The CDR3 length is 12 residues. Germline loops: CDR1 MNHEY, CDR2 SVGAGI. Trimming cost V 6 bases and J 5 bases, with 11 bases left between them. The CDR3 loop reads CASSSGLDEQYF. In DNA form, the CDR3 reads TGTGCCAGCAGCTCGGGACTCGACGAGCAGTACTTC.

This clone was observed a few times. This rearrangement joins TRBV5-1 to TRBJ1-1; 12 positions agree with TRBD1. The CDR3 is made up of 14 amino acids. Germline-derived CDR1 and CDR2 are SGHRS and YFSETQ. The trim removed 5 bases at V and 11 bases at J, leaving 10 bases unmatched. CDR3 residues: CASSSDGTGGSAFF. The CDR3 DNA sequence: TGCGCCAGCAGTTCTGACGGGACAGGGGGCTCTGCTTTCTTT.

The rearrangement links TRBV29-1 to TRBJ1-1; a possible D gene is TRBD1 (5 bases). Germline V gives CDR1 SQVTM, CDR2 ANQGSEA. CDR3 length: 11 amino acids. V was pared by 5 bases and J by 4 bases, with 8 bases between. Here the CDR3 reads CSVLRATEAFF. Written as DNA, the CDR3 is TGCAGCGTTCTCAGGGCCACTGAAGCTTTCTTT. The full variable domain, in which reference TRBV29-1 and TRBJ1-1 provide the parts outside the CDR3, is SAVISQKPSRDICQRGTSLTIQCQVDSQVTMMFWYRQQPGQSLTLIATANQGSEATYESGFVIDKFPISRPNLTFSTLTVSNMSPEDSSIYLCSVLRATEAFFGQGTRLTVV.

The V call is TRBV29-1, the J call TRBJ2-5; 11 nucleotides agree with TRBD1. Per germline, CDR1 SQVTM and CDR2 ANQGSEA. The CDR3 spans 14 residues. Losses at the gene ends were 7 bases for V and 4 bases for J; bases not matched to a gene: 8. Here the CDR3 DNA reads TGCAGCGCAACGGACAGGGGGCGCCGAGAGACCCAGTACTTC. It is translated as CSATDRGRRETQYF.

V and J are TRBV2 and TRBJ1-1; 8 nucleotides align to TRBD1. The germline CDR1 and CDR2 sequences are SNHLY and FYNNEI. V gave up 4 bases and J gave up 4 bases; unmatched junction bases: 11. This CDR3 comprises 16 residues. The CDR3 is CASSVQGAGLGTEAFF. The DNA for the CDR3 is TGTGCCAGCAGTGTCCAGGGGGCCGGTTTGGGCACTGAAGCTTTCTTT.

The chain carries TRBV2 and TRBJ1-3, with a tentative D call TRBD1 (6 bases). CDR1 is SNHLY and CDR2 is FYNNEI in the germline V gene. Trimming shortened V by 5 bases and J by 3 bases, and 14 bases separated the two germline ends. The length of the CDR3 is 15 residues. The CDR3 loop is CASSPTGEGGNTIYF. The CDR3, as DNA: TGTGCCAGCAGTCCGACAGGAGAAGGTGGAAACACCATATATTTT.

The chain has TRBV18 and TRBJ1-2; 10 bases are a match to TRBD1. The V and J ends lost 6 bases and 10 bases, in that order; junction bases with no gene match: 17. The CDR3 is made up of 16 amino acids. Looked up from germline, CDR1 is KGHSH and CDR2 is LQKENI. Here the CDR3 reads CASSKEVSGQGFPYTF. Written as DNA, the CDR3 is TGTGCCAGCTCGAAGGAAGTCTCGGGACAGGGGTTCCCCTACACCTTC.

V is TRBV2 and J is TRBJ2-7; 7 bases agree with TRBD1. Germline V lookup: CDR1 SNHLY, CDR2 FYNNEI. CDR3 length equals 12 residues. With 4 bases clipped from V and 3 bases from J, the junction kept 0 bases outside the gene matches. The CDR3 DNA sequence: TGTGCCAGCAGTGGACAGGGCTACGAGCAGTACTTC. Translating it yields CASSGQGYEQYF.

This sequence joins TRBV6-6 and TRBJ1-2, with 7 positions matching TRBD1. In germline, CDR1 is MNHNY, CDR2 SVGAGI (reference sequence). This CDR3 is built from 15 residues. J lost 5 bases, V lost 7 bases, and 13 bases had no gene match. The CDR3 sequence: CASTYSGGKDYGYTF. Written as DNA, the CDR3 is TGTGCCAGCACCTACTCAGGGGGAAAGGATTATGGCTACACCTTC.

About this clone itself: At one end the junction does not follow the germline gene, possibly because of a read error. This chain links TRBV30 with TRBJ1-1; 9 bases match TRBD1. Germline V CDR1 and CDR2: GTSNPN, SVGIG (reference sequence). The CDR3 consists of 17 residues. The CDR3 sequence is CAWGVRPPTGGRTEAFF. CDR3 nucleotide sequence: TGTGCCTGGGGTGTACGCCCTCCTACAGGGGGCAGGACTGAAGCTTTCTTT.

The V call is TRBV15, the J call TRBJ2-3; 16 bases line up with TRBD2. The length of the CDR3 is 15 residues. Germline-derived CDR1 and CDR2 are LNHNV and YYDKDF (reference sequence). V dropped 5 bases and J dropped 6; count of bases not matched to a gene: 2. CDR3 sequence: CATSGTSGRADTQYF. The CDR3 DNA follows: TGTGCCACCAGCGGGACTAGCGGGAGGGCCGATACGCAGTATTTT.

In its sample, this clone was seen once. This chain uses TRBV5-6 with TRBJ1-6; the D gene is possibly TRBD1 (5 bases). Per germline, CDR1 SGHDT and CDR2 YYEEEE. The CDR3 is 15 amino acids. The V end lost 0 bases, the J end lost 3 bases, and 7 bases lay between the germline ends. CDR3 nucleotide sequence: TGTGCCAGCAGCTTGGGGCAGGGCTATAATTCACCCCTCCACTTT. Its translation: CASSLGQGYNSPLHF.

In this sample, this clone turned up once. This chain joins TRBV9 and TRBJ2-1, with 9 bases matching TRBD2. CDR3 length: 17 residues. Germline CDR1 is SGDLS and CDR2 is YYNGEE. The J segment lost 3 bases and the V segment lost 0 bases, leaving 7 bases of the junction unmatched. The CDR3 DNA sequence: TGTGCCAGCAGCGTAGGGGTAACTAGCGGGCGCTACAATGAGCAGTTCTTC. Amino acid sequence: CASSVGVTSGRYNEQFF.

The genes are TRBV7-9 and TRBJ1-4, with D possibly TRBD1 on 5 matching bases. Per germline, CDR1 SEHNR and CDR2 FQNEAQ (reference sequence). The V end lost 5 bases, the J end lost 2 bases, and 21 bases lay between the germline ends. CDR3 length: 18 amino acids. The CDR3 sequence: CASSPGGSGKTTNEKLFF. Written as DNA, the CDR3 is TGTGCCAGCAGCCCTGGGGGGTCGGGTAAAACTACTAATGAAAAACTGTTTTTT.

This rearrangement joins TRBV7-9 to TRBJ2-7, with 8 bases aligning to TRBD2. Germline values: CDR1 SEHNR, CDR2 FQNEAQ (reference sequence). This CDR3 comprises 14 residues. With V trimmed by 4 bases and J by 7 bases, 9 bases remained unmatched. CDR3 residues: CASSSTSGVTEQYF. CDR3 nucleotide sequence: TGTGCCAGCAGCTCCACTAGCGGCGTTACAGAGCAGTACTTC. The variable domain in full, completed from reference TRBV7-9 and TRBJ2-7, reads DTGVSQNPRHKITKRGQNVTFRCDPISEHNRLYWYRQTLGQGPEFLTYFQNEAQLEKSRLLSDRFSAERPKGSFSTLEIQRTEQGDSAMYLCASSSTSGVTEQYFGPGTRLTVT.

V is TRBV10-2 and J is TRBJ2-7, with 8 bases fitting TRBD2. V was clipped by 8 bases and J by 9 bases; unmatched bases: 6. The CDR3 sequence is 11 residues long. Germline V gene data show CDR1 as WSHSY and CDR2 as SAAADI. The CDR3 loop reads CASLASGLQYF. The CDR3, as DNA: TGCGCCAGCTTGGCTAGCGGGCTGCAGTACTTC.

V usage is TRBV4-1 and J usage is TRBJ2-2, with TRBD1 matching over 12 bases. The germline CDR1 and CDR2 sequences are MGHRA and YSYEKL. This CDR3 spans 20 amino acids. Germline trimming cut 4 bases from V and 5 bases from J; bases unmatched to any gene: 17. The CDR3 DNA sequence: TGCGCCAGCAGCCGCTTCGGTGGGACAGGGGGCATTAGCGGTACCGGGGAGCTGTTTTTT. It yields the protein CASSRFGGTGGISGTGELFF.

The sample holds one count of this clone. This chain uses TRBV18 with TRBJ1-4; a weak D match, TRBD1 (5 bases). Germline V gene sequence: CDR1 KGHSH, CDR2 LQKENI. Trimming took 1 base from V and 6 from J, leaving 12 bases between them. The CDR3 has 15 residues. CDR3 in amino acids: CASSPRAGRDEKLFF. The CDR3 bases are TGTGCCAGCTCACCACGGGCAGGGCGAGATGAAAAACTGTTTTTT.

The chain combines TRBV10-3 with TRBJ1-2; D is uncertain. The CDR3 has 12 residues. V lost 7 bases and J 12 bases, leaving 18 bases between the germline ends. The germline V gene has CDR1 ENHRY and CDR2 SYGVKD. CDR3 amino acids: CAINEGGRWNTF. The CDR3 nucleotides read TGTGCCATCAACGAGGGAGGGCGGTGGAACACCTTC.

CDR3: CASRGTGTYEQYV. CDR3 DNA sequence: TGTGCCAGCAGGGGGACAGGGACCTACGAGCAGTACGTC. The chain is built from TRBV27 and TRBJ2-7, with 9 bases identical to TRBD1. CDR3 length equals 13 residues. Germline V gives CDR1 MNHEY, CDR2 SMNVEV (reference sequence). Losses at the gene ends were 6 bases for V and 2 bases for J; bases not matched to a gene: 2.

The rearrangement uses TRBV10-3 and TRBJ2-7, with 8 bases lining up with TRBD1. Looked up from germline, CDR1 is ENHRY and CDR2 is SYGVKD. The CDR3 contains 14 residues. Trimming removed 4 bases from V and 6 bases from J; junction bases left unmatched: 8. The CDR3, as DNA: TGTGCCATCAGTGGTAGTGCCAGGGGGCGCGAGCAGTACGTC. It codes for CAISGSARGREQYV.

The chain carries TRBV4-3 and TRBJ2-2, with 10 nucleotides matching TRBD2. Germline V gene sequence: CDR1 LGHNA, CDR2 YSLEER. The CDR3 runs to 17 residues. With V trimmed by 2 bases and J by 4 bases, 7 bases remained unmatched. The CDR3, as DNA: TGCGCCAGCAGCCAATGGGGAGCGGGGGGGCCCACCGGGGAGCTGTTTTTT. This encodes CASSQWGAGGPTGELFF.

The rearrangement joins TRBV7-8 to TRBJ2-5, with 8 bases lining up with TRBD2. Unmatched junction bases numbered 3, after V lost 6 bases and J lost 3 bases. CDR1 is SGHVS, CDR2 FQNEAQ, per germline. The CDR3 covers 13 residues. DNA for the CDR3: TGTGCCAGCAGTCGGGGGGGAGAAGAGACCCAGTACTTC. This codes for CASSRGGEETQYF.

In DNA, the CDR3 is TGCGCCAGCAGCTTGGGGACGAGTAGCGGGAGCACAGATACGCAGTATTTT. Amino acid sequence: CASSLGTSSGSTDTQYF. The rearrangement uses TRBV5-1 and TRBJ2-3, with TRBD2 matching 7 bases. Trimming at V came to 0 bases and at J to 0 bases, leaving 7 bases not matched to a gene. CDR3 length: 17 residues. The germline CDR1 and CDR2 sequences are SGHRS and YFSETQ.

This chain links TRBV5-4 with TRBJ2-5; D is uncertain. Germline CDR1 and CDR2: SGHNT and YYREEE (reference sequence). This CDR3 region has 13 residues. The ends were cut back, 4 bases at V and 3 bases at J, with 10 bases in the middle. The CDR3 here is CASSPPSEETQYF. The CDR3 DNA sequence: TGTGCCAGCAGCCCGCCGAGCGAAGAGACCCAGTACTTC.